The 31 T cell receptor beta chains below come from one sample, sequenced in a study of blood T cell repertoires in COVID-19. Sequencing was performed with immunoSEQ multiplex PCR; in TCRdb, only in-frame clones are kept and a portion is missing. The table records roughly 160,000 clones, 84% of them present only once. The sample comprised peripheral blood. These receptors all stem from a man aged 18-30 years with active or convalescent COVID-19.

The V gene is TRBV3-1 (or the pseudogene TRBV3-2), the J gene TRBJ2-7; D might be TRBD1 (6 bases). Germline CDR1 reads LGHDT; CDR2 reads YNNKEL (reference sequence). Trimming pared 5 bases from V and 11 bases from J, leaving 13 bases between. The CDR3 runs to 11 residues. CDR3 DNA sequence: TGTGCCAGCAGCTCAGGGGTTCTGGAGTACTTC. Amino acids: CASSSGVLEYF.

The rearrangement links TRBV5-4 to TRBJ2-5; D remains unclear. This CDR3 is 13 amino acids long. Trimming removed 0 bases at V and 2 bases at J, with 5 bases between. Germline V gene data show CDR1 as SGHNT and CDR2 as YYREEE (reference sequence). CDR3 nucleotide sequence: TGTGCCAGCAGCTTGGGAACACAAGAGACCCAGTACTTC. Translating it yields CASSLGTQETQYF.

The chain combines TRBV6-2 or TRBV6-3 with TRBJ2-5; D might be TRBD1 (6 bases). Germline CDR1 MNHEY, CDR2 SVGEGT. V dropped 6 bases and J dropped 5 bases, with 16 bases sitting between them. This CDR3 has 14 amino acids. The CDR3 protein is CASSDFQGWETQYF. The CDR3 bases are TGTGCCAGCAGCGATTTTCAGGGGTGGGAGACCCAGTACTTC.

In DNA, the CDR3 is TGTGCCAGCAGCCCGGGACTAGCGGGAACCACAGATACGCAGTATTTT. This encodes CASSPGLAGTTDTQYF. The chain recombines TRBV11-3 with TRBJ2-3, with TRBD2 matching over 13 bases. Germline CDR1 is SGHNT and CDR2 is YENEEA. The J segment lost 2 bases and the V segment lost 5 bases, leaving 4 bases of the junction unmatched. There are 16 residues in the CDR3.

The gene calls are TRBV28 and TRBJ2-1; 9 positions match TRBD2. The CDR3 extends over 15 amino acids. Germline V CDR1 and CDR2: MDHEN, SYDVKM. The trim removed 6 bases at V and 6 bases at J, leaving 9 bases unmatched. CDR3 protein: CASRIAGEEFNEQFF. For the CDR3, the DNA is TGTGCCAGCAGGATAGCGGGAGAAGAGTTCAATGAGCAGTTCTTC.

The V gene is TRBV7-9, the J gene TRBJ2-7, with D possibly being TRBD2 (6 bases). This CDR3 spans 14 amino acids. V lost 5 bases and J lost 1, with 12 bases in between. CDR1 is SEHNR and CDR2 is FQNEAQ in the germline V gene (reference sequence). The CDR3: CASSGDSRSYEQYF. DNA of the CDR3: TGTGCCAGCAGCGGGGACTCGCGATCCTACGAGCAGTACTTC.

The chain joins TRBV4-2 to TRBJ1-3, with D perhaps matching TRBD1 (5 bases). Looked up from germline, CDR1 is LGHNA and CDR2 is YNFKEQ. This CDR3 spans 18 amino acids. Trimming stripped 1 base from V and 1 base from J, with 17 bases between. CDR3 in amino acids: CASSQGLVGDLSGNTIYF. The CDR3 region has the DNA TGTGCCAGCAGCCAAGGTTTAGTAGGGGATCTGTCTGGAAACACCATATATTTT.

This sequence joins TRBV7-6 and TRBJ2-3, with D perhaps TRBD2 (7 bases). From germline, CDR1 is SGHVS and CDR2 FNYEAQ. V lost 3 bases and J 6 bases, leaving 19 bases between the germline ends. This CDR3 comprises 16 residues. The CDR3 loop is CASSLIRGAESDTQYF. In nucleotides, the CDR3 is TGTGCCAGCAGCTTGATCCGGGGGGCCGAGTCGGATACGCAGTATTTT.

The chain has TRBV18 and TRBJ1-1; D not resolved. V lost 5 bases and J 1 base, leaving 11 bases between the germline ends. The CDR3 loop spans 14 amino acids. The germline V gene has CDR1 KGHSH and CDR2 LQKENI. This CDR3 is CASSEGSRNTEAFF. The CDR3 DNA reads TGTGCCAGCTCAGAGGGTTCCAGGAACACTGAAGCTTTCTTT.

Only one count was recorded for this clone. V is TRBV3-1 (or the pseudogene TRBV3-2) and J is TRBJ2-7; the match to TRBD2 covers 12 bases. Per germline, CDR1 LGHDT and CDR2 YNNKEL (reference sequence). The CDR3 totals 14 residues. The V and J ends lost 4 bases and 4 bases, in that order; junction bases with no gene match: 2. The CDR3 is CASSRLAGVYEQYF. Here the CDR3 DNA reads TGTGCCAGCAGCCGACTAGCGGGAGTTTACGAGCAGTACTTC.

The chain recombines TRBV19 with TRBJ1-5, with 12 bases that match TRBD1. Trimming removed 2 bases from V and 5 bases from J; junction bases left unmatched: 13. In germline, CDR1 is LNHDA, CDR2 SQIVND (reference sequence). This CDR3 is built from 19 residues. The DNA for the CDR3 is TGTGCCAGTAGTATACGGGACAGGGGGCCTTTTAGCAATGATCAGCCCCAGCATTTT. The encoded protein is CASSIRDRGPFSNDQPQHF.

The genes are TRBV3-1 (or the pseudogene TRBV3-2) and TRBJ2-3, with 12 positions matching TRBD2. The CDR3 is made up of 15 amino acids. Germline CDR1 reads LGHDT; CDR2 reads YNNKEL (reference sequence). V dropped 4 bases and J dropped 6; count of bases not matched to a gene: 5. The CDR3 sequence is CASSRLAGVGDTQYF. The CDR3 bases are TGTGCCAGCAGCCGACTAGCGGGGGTAGGGGATACGCAGTATTTT.

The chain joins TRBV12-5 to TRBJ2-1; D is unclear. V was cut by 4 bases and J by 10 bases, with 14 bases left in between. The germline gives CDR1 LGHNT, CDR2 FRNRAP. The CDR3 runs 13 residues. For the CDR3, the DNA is TGTGCTAGTGGTTCAGGAACTTCTTGGGAGCAGTTCTTC. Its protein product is CASGSGTSWEQFF.

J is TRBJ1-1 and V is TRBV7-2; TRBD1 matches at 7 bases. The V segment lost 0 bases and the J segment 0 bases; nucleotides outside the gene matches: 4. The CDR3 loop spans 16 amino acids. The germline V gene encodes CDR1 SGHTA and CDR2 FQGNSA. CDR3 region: CASSLAAGGLNTEAFF. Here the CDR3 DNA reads TGTGCCAGCAGCTTAGCCGCAGGGGGTTTGAACACTGAAGCTTTCTTT.

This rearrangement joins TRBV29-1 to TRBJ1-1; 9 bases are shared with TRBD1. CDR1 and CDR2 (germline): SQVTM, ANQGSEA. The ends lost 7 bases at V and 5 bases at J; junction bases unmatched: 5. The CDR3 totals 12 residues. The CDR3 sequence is CSAGQGWTEAFF. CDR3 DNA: TGCAGCGCCGGACAGGGGTGGACTGAAGCTTTCTTT.

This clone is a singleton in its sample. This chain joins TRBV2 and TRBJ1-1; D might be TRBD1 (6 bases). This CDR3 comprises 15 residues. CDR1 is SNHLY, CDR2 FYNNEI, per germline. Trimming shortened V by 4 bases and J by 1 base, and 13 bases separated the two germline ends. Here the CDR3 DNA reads TGTGCCAGCAGTGGACGGGACAACCAGAACACTGAAGCTTTCTTT. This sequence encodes CASSGRDNQNTEAFF.

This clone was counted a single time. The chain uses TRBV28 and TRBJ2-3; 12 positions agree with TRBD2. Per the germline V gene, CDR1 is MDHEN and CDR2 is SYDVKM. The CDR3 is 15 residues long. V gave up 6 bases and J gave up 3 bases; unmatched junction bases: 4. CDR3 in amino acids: CASSLTSGSTDTQYF. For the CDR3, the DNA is TGTGCCAGCAGCCTGACTAGCGGGAGTACAGATACGCAGTATTTT.

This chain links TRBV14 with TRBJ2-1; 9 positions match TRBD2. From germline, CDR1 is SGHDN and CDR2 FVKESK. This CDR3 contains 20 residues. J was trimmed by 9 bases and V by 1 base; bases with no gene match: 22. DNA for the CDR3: TGTGCCAGCAGCCAAGGAATACACAGGGCATGGCGGGAGGGCTTTGGTGAGCAGTTCTTC. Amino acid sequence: CASSQGIHRAWREGFGEQFF.

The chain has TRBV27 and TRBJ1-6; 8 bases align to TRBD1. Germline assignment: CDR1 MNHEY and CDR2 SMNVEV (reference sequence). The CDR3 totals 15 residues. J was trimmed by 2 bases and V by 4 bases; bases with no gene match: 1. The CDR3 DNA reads TGTGCCAGCAGTTCCAGGGGGCCCTATAATTCACCCCTCCACTTT. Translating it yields CASSSRGPYNSPLHF.

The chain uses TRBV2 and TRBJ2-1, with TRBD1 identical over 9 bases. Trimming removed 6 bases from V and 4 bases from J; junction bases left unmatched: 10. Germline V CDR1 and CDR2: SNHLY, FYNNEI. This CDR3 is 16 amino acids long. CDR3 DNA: TGTGCCAGCAGGGCCACAGGGGGCGGTTGGTACAATGAGCAGTTCTTC. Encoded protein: CASRATGGGWYNEQFF. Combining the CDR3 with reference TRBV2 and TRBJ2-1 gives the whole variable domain EPEVTQTPSHQVTQMGQEVILRCVPISNHLYFYWYRQILGQKVEFLVSFYNNEISEKSEIFDDQFSVERPDGSNFTLKIRSTKLEDSAMYFCASRATGGGWYNEQFFGPGTRLTVL.

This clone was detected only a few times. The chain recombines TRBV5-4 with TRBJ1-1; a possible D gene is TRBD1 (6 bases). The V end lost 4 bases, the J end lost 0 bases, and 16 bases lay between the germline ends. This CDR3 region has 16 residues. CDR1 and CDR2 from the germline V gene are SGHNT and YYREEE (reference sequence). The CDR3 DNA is TGTGCCAGCAGCCCCATGAGGGGGAGAATGAACACTGAAGCTTTCTTT. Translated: CASSPMRGRMNTEAFF.

Written as DNA, the CDR3 is TGTGCCAGCAGCAGAGGACTGCGTGAGCAGTTCTTC. Residues: CASSRGLREQFF. The J gene is TRBJ2-1, the V gene TRBV28, with D possibly matching TRBD2 (5 bases). V dropped 6 bases and J dropped 9 bases, with 12 bases sitting between them. Germline CDR1 reads MDHEN; CDR2 reads SYDVKM. The CDR3 has 12 amino acids.

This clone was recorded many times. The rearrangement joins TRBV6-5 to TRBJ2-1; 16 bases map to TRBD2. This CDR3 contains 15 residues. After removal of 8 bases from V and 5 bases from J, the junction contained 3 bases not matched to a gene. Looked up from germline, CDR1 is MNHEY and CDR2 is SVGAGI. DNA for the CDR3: TGTGCCAGCGCGGGACTAGCGGGGGGGAACAATGAGCAGTTCTTC. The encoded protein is CASAGLAGGNNEQFF.

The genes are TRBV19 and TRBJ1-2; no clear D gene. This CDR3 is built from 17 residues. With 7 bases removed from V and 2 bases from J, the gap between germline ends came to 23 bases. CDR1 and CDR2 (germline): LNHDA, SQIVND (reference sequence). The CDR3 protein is CASTPKHNPRENYGYTF. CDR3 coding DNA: TGTGCCAGTACCCCGAAGCATAACCCCCGGGAAAACTATGGCTACACCTTC.

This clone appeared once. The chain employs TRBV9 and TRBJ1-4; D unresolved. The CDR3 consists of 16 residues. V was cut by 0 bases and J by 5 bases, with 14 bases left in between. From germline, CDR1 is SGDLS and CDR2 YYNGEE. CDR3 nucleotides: TGTGCCAGCAGCGTAGGTCTCGGGGAGGGAAATGAAAAACTGTTTTTT. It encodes CASSVGLGEGNEKLFF.

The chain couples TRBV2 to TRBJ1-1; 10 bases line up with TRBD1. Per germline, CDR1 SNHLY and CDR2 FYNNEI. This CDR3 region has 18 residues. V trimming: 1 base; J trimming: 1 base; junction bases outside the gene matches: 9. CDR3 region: CASSEGPGTGVKNTEAFF. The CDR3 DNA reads TGTGCCAGCAGTGAAGGACCCGGGACAGGGGTAAAGAACACTGAAGCTTTCTTT.

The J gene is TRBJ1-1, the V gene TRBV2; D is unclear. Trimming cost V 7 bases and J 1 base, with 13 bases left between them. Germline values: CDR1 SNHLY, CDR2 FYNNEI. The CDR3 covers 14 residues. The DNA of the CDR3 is TGTGCCAGCAAGGAGGAGGGCACGAACACTGAAGCTTTCTTT. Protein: CASKEEGTNTEAFF.

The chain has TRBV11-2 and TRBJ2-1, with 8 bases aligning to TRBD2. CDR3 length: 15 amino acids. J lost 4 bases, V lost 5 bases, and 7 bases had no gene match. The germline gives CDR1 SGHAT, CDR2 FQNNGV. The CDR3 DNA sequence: TGTGCCAGCAGCCCCCACGGGGGGGGATACAATGAGCAGTTCTTC. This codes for CASSPHGGGYNEQFF.

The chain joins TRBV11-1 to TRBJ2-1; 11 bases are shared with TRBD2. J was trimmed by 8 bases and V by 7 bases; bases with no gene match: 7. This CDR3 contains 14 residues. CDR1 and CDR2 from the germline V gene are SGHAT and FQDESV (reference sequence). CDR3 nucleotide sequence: TGTGCCAGCAAAGATAGCGGGAGGGCCGATGAGCAGTTCTTC. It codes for CASKDSGRADEQFF.

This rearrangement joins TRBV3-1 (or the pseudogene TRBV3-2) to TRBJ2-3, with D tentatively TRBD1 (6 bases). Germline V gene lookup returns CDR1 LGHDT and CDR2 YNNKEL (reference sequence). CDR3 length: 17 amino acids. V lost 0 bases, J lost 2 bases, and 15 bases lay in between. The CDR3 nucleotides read TGTGCCAGCAGCCAAGATTCAGGGGAGAGGTACACAGATACGCAGTATTTT. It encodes CASSQDSGERYTDTQYF.

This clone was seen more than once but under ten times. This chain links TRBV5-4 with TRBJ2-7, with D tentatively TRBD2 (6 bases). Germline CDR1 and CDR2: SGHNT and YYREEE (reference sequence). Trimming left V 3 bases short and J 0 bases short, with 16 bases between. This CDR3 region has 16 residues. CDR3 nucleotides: TGTGCCAGCAGCTATCCGCGGGAAGATCCCTCCTACGAGCAGTACTTC. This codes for CASSYPREDPSYEQYF.